Listed below are T cell receptor beta chains from one sample, sequenced in a study of blood T cells in healthy people across ages. TCRdb used MiXCR to reprocess the 5' RACE reads, holding one entry per CDR3 protein. The sample has around 970,000 distinct CDR3 sequences; around 54% are singletons. Sequenced sample: blood. The source is a woman aged 55-69 years in good health. The CDR3 runs from the conserved cysteine through the conserved F or W. A D gene is named only where the DNA matches it firmly. The size field is filled for only some rows; it gives once, few, many or a size class.

few	-	TRBV29-1	TRBJ2-7	CSVEVFGASNEQYF	TGCAGCGTTGAAGTTTTTGGGGCCTCCAATGAGCAGTACTTC
few	-	TRBV11-2	TRBJ2-3	CASSETGGTDTQYF	TGTGCCAGCAGCGAAACGGGAGGCACAGATACGCAGTATTTT
once	-	TRBV6-5	TRBJ2-7	CASSRGPHNEQYF	TGTGCCAGCAGCCGGGGTCCGCACAATGAGCAGTACTTC
-	-	TRBV6-6	TRBJ2-7	CASTQDGYEQYF	TGTGCCAGCACCCAGGACGGGTACGAGCAGTACTTC
few	TRBD2	TRBV12-3/TRBV12-4	TRBJ2-5	CASSLTTSGRGSPETQYF	TGTGCCAGCAGTTTAACGACTAGCGGGAGAGGGTCCCCAGAGACCCAGTACTTC
-	TRBD1	TRBV6-1	TRBJ2-3	CASSEAGTGGITQYF	TGTGCCAGCAGTGAAGCGGGGACAGGTGGCATTACGCAGTATTTT
-	-	TRBV7-2	TRBJ2-7	CASSFPSGGGGYEQYF	TGTGCCAGCAGCTTTCCTTCAGGGGGCGGGGGTTACGAGCAGTACTTC
-	TRBD2	TRBV12-3/TRBV12-4	TRBJ2-1	CASLRMGGGPYNEQFF	TGTGCCAGCCTCAGGATGGGCGGGGGGCCCTACAATGAGCAGTTCTTC
few	TRBD2	TRBV12-3/TRBV12-4	TRBJ2-3	CASREALAIRTDTQYF	TGTGCCAGCAGAGAAGCACTAGCGATCCGCACAGATACGCAGTATTTT
once	-	TRBV20-1	TRBJ2-5	CSAFTTGAETQYF	TGCAGTGCCTTCACTACAGGCGCAGAGACCCAGTACTTC
few	-	TRBV7-2	TRBJ2-1	CASSQVVGPGRANNEQFF	TGTGCCAGCAGCCAAGTCGTGGGACCGGGACGAGCAAACAATGAGCAGTTCTTC
few	-	TRBV29-1	TRBJ2-7	CSVGSGDPYYEQYF	TGCAGCGTTGGTTCCGGAGACCCTTACTACGAGCAGTACTTC
few	-	TRBV7-2	TRBJ2-1	CASSLGPGAAHNEQFF	TGTGCCAGCAGCTTAGGGCCGGGAGCTGCCCACAATGAGCAGTTCTTC
few	-	TRBV12-5	TRBJ2-3	CASGLDTDTQYF	TGTGCTAGTGGTTTGGACACAGATACGCAGTATTTT
-	-	TRBV6-5	TRBJ1-1	CASSYSGGRAEAFF	TGTGCCAGCAGTTACTCCGGGGGGAGGGCTGAAGCTTTCTTT
few	TRBD1	TRBV20-1	TRBJ2-1	CSAGFYRGSYNEQFF	TGCAGTGCTGGATTCTACAGGGGGTCCTACAATGAGCAGTTCTTC
few	TRBD1	TRBV5-1	TRBJ2-1	CASSKLDRANIYNEQFF	TGCGCCAGCAGCAAGCTGGACAGGGCAAACATCTACAATGAGCAGTTCTTC
-	-	TRBV2	TRBJ2-4	CASSDFFRAENIQYF	TGTGCCAGCAGTGATTTTTTTCGGGCAGAAAACATTCAGTACTTC
-	-	TRBV2	TRBJ2-7	CASILLSYEQYF	TGTGCCAGCATACTTCTCTCCTACGAGCAGTACTTC
few	-	TRBV3-1	TRBJ2-1	CASSQGFTSYNEQFF	TGTGCCAGCAGCCAAGGTTTCACCTCCTACAATGAGCAGTTCTTC
few	-	TRBV29-1	TRBJ2-5	CSAGLGETQYF	TGCAGCGCCGGACTGGGTGAGACCCAGTACTTC
-	TRBD1	TRBV6-6	TRBJ2-1	CASSYKGTGPYNEQFF	TGTGCCAGCAGTTACAAAGGGACAGGGCCCTACAATGAGCAGTTCTTC
-	TRBD2	TRBV2	TRBJ2-3	CASSGGRAKDTQYF	TGTGCCAGCAGTGGGGGGAGGGCCAAGGATACGCAGTATTTT
-	-	TRBV12-3/TRBV12-4	TRBJ2-3	CASSARVTDTQYF	TGTGCCAGCAGTGCTCGTGTCACAGATACGCAGTATTTT
few	-	TRBV4-1	TRBJ2-7	CASSQEVRGSYEQYF	TGCGCCAGCAGCCAGGAGGTCCGTGGCTCCTACGAGCAGTACTTC
-	-	TRBV15	TRBJ1-2	CATNKIPYGYTF	TGTGCCACCAACAAGATACCCTATGGCTACACCTTC
-	-	TRBV7-2	TRBJ2-7	CASSASRQTPLEQYF	TGTGCCAGCAGCGCTAGTCGACAGACACCCCTGGAGCAGTACTTC
-	-	TRBV28	TRBJ2-7	CASSSTKYEQYF	TGTGCCAGCAGTTCCACAAAGTACGAGCAGTACTTC
-	TRBD1	TRBV28	TRBJ1-2	CAGGQGANYGYTF	TGTGCCGGCGGCCAGGGGGCTAACTATGGCTACACCTTC
-	-	TRBV20-1	TRBJ2-1	CSAPASFDDYNERFF	TGCAGTGCGCCCGCATCATTTGATGACTACAATGAGCGGTTCTTC
-	-	TRBV7-9	TRBJ1-2	CASSLGTAINYGYTF	TGTGCCAGCAGCTTAGGGACAGCTATAAACTATGGCTACACCTTC
-	-	TRBV28	TRBJ2-7	CASTEGGVLSYEQYF	TGTGCCAGCACCGAAGGAGGAGTACTATCCTACGAGCAGTACTTC
-	-	TRBV10-2	TRBJ2-7	CASSPDNEQYF	TGCGCCAGCAGTCCGGACAATGAGCAGTACTTC
few	-	TRBV18	TRBJ1-4	CASSPRSGEGEKLFF	TGTGCCAGCTCACCGAGGTCCGGGGAGGGTGAAAAACTGTTTTTT
-	-	TRBV5-1	TRBJ1-3	CASSVSGEGNTIYF	TGCGCCAGCAGCGTGTCCGGAGAGGGGAACACCATATATTTT
-	TRBD2	TRBV6-1	TRBJ2-2	CASAHGRGQDTGELFF	TGTGCCAGCGCCCACGGGAGGGGTCAGGACACCGGGGAGCTGTTTTTT
-	-	TRBV20-1	TRBJ2-7	CSAPGDGYYEQYF	TGCAGTGCCCCGGGGGACGGATACTACGAGCAGTACTTC
-	-	TRBV5-1	TRBJ2-1	CASSGGGPGNEQFF	TGCGCCAGCAGTGGGGGGGGGCCGGGGAATGAGCAGTTCTTC
-	TRBD2	TRBV20-1	TRBJ2-3	CSASIAGVPDTQYF	TGCAGTGCTAGTATAGCGGGAGTACCAGATACGCAGTATTTT
-	TRBD1	TRBV11-1	TRBJ2-3	CASSEDRVYYNAQYF	TGTGCCAGCAGCGAGGACAGGGTATACTATAATGCGCAGTATTTT
few	-	TRBV12-3/TRBV12-4	TRBJ2-7	CASSFRVHEQYF	TGTGCCAGCAGTTTCAGGGTCCACGAGCAGTACTTC
few	TRBD2	TRBV28	TRBJ2-3	CASSLYGRGTDTQYF	TGTGCCAGCAGTTTATACGGGAGGGGGACAGATACGCAGTATTTT
-	-	TRBV7-9	TRBJ2-7	CASSSDREIYYEQYF	TGTGCCAGCAGTTCGGACCGAGAAATTTACTACGAGCAGTACTTC
few	TRBD2	TRBV7-2	TRBJ2-4	CASSPHGTSGIQYF	TGTGCCAGCAGCCCCCACGGGACTAGTGGCATTCAGTACTTC
few	-	TRBV7-2	TRBJ2-5	CASSLEVLIQETQYF	TGTGCCAGCAGCTTAGAGGTCCTCATACAAGAGACCCAGTACTTC
-	TRBD1	TRBV20-1	TRBJ1-2	CSAVPGQGVRYGYTF	TGCAGTGCTGTTCCGGGACAGGGGGTGAGGTATGGCTACACCTTC
-	TRBD2	TRBV20-1	TRBJ2-1	CSARGGLAATNEQFF	TGCAGTGCTAGAGGGGGACTAGCGGCCACCAATGAGCAGTTCTTC
-	-	TRBV12-3/TRBV12-4	TRBJ1-1	CASSLNSDLTEAFF	TGTGCCAGCAGTTTGAACAGTGATCTCACTGAAGCTTTCTTT
few	-	TRBV5-1	TRBJ2-5	CASSFGRQGTQYF	TGCGCCAGCAGCTTCGGGCGCCAAGGGACCCAGTACTTC
-	-	TRBV7-6	TRBJ2-7	CASSQPTDEQYF	TGTGCCAGCAGTCAACCCACCGACGAGCAGTACTTC
-	TRBD1	TRBV6-5	TRBJ2-1	CASRSDRGYNEQFF	TGTGCCAGCAGATCTGACAGGGGATACAATGAGCAGTTCTTC
-	TRBD2	TRBV18	TRBJ2-1	CASSPLLAGDSEQFF	TGTGCCAGCTCACCACTATTAGCGGGAGACAGTGAGCAGTTCTTC
-	TRBD2	TRBV7-2	TRBJ2-1	CASSPSGTSTVEQFF	TGTGCCAGCAGCCCGTCCGGGACTAGTACAGTCGAGCAGTTCTTC
few	-	TRBV5-5	TRBJ1-4	CASSPRSETNEKLFF	TGTGCCAGCAGCCCGAGGTCTGAAACTAATGAAAAACTGTTTTTT